A selection of T cell receptor beta chains follows, all from one sample in a study of radiation and T cells in renal cell carcinoma. Generated by immunoSEQ multiplex PCR, the TCRdb table keeps only in-frame clones and is missing some. The sample lists about 24,000 clones, around 52% seen once, with around 15% in the top ten. The sequencing used tumor tissue, collected from a patient whose treatment included radiotherapy and nephrectomy. The receptors shown here come from a woman in her 50s with renal cell carcinoma. CDR3s include the opening cysteine and the closing phenylalanine or tryptophan. Fields, in order: V gene, D gene, clone size, J gene, CDR3 DNA, CDR3 protein. A D gene is named only where the DNA matches it firmly. Clone sizes are given selectively: once, few, many, or a class where the clone is expanded.

>TRBV6-5|-|-|TRBJ2-7
TGTGCCAGCAGTTACTCCTTACAGAAGAGCTCCTACGAGCAGTACTTC
CASSYSLQKSSYEQYF
>TRBV7-9|-|-|TRBJ2-7
TGTGCCAGCAGTCGGGTCGGCTACGAGCAGTACTTC
CASSRVGYEQYF
>TRBV7-2|-|-|TRBJ1-1
TGTGCCAGCAGCCTCGGGGAGACTGAAGCTTTCTTT
CASSLGETEAFF
>TRBV29-1|-|-|TRBJ1-1
TGCAGCGTTGAAAAACAGGGCACTGAAGCTTTCTTT
CSVEKQGTEAFF
>TRBV7-9|TRBD1|medium-sized|TRBJ1-4
TGTGCCAGCAGCCTAGGGGACAGGTATAATGAAAAACTGTTTTTT
CASSLGDRYNEKLFF
>TRBV6-1|TRBD1|-|TRBJ1-2
TGTGCCAGCACTATGACAGGGGACGGCTACACCTTC
CASTMTGDGYTF
>TRBV30|-|-|TRBJ2-2
TGTGCCTGGAGTGTTATCACCGGGGAGCTGTTTTTT
CAWSVITGELFF
>TRBV29-1|-|-|TRBJ2-1
TGCAGCGCCGACGGATACAATGAGCAGTTCTTC
CSADGYNEQFF
>TRBV5-6|-|-|TRBJ2-3
TGTGCCAGCTTACGAGTCGGCTTTCGAGGAGCAGATACGCAGTATTTT
CASLRVGFRGADTQYF
>TRBV5-1|-|-|TRBJ2-5
TGCGCCAGCAGCGTGGCCGGGGGCCAAGAGACCCAGTACTTC
CASSVAGGQETQYF
>TRBV7-2|TRBD1|many|TRBJ1-1
TGTGCCAGCAGCTACAGGGGGGAGAACACTGAAGCTTTCTTT
CASSYRGENTEAFF
>TRBV7-9|TRBD1|-|TRBJ1-2
TGCGCCAGCAGCCAAGATAGGACAGGGACTGGCTATGGCTACACCTTC
CASSQDRTGTGYGYTF
>TRBV7-8|-|-|TRBJ2-5
TGTGCCAGCAGCTTAGCGGGGGCTCAGACCCAGTACTTC
CASSLAGAQTQYF
>TRBV5-4|-|-|TRBJ2-5
TGTGCCAGCCGTCGGAGGGGCCAGGGCCAAGAGACCCAGTACTTC
CASRRRGQGQETQYF
>TRBV6-1|TRBD1|-|TRBJ2-2
TGTGCCAGCGGTTGGACAGGGGGCACCGGGGAGCTGTTTTTT
CASGWTGGTGELFF
>TRBV7-2|-|-|TRBJ1-5
TGTGCCAGCAGCCTCCAGCCGGGACGATTGGCAGCTAGCAATCAGCCCCAGCATTTT
CASSLQPGRLAASNQPQHF
>TRBV13|-|-|TRBJ1-2
TGTGCCAGCAGCTTAGGGACCGACTATGGCTACACCTTC
CASSLGTDYGYTF
>TRBV7-3|TRBD1|few|TRBJ2-7
TGTGCCAGCAGCCTACCGGAACAGGGGGCCTACGAGCAGTACTTC
CASSLPEQGAYEQYF
>TRBV19|-|medium-sized|TRBJ1-1
TGTGCCAGTACCATAATTGGCGGAAGATCCATGAACACTGAAGCTTTCTTT
CASTIIGGRSMNTEAFF
>TRBV11-2|-|-|TRBJ2-7
TGTGCCAGCAGCTTCATCTCGGTCCACGAGCAGTACTTC
CASSFISVHEQYF
>TRBV4-3|-|medium-sized|TRBJ1-1
TGCGCCAGCAGCCAAATTCGGTTTACTGAAGCTTTCTTT
CASSQIRFTEAFF
>TRBV9|TRBD2|-|TRBJ2-1
TGTGCCAGCAGCGTACTGGGCGGGGGGATGCTTGAGCAGTTCTTC
CASSVLGGGMLEQFF